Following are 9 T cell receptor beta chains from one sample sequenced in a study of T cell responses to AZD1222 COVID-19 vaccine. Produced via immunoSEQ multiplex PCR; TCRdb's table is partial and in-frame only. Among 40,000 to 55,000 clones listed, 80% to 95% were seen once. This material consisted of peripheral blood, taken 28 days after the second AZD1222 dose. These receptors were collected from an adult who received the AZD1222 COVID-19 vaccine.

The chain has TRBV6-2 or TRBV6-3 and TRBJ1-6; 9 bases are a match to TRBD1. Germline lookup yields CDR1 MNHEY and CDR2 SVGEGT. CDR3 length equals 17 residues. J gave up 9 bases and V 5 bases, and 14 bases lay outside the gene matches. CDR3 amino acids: CASSRGDRVDGSSPLHF. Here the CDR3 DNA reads TGTGCCAGCAGTCGTGGGGACAGGGTAGACGGCAGTTCACCCCTCCACTTT.

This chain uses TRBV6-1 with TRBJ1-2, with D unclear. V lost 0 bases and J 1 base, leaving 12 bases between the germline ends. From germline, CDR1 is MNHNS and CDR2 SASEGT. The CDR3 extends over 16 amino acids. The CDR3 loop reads CASSEALRVINYGYTF. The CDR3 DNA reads TGTGCCAGCAGTGAAGCGCTTCGGGTTATTAACTATGGCTACACCTTC.

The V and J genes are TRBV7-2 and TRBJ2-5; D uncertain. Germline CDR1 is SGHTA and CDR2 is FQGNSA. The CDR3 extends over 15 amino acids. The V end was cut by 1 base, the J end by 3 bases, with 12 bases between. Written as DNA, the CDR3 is TGTGCCAGCAGCTTAGAGGAGCGATCAGAAGAGACCCAGTACTTC. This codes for CASSLEERSEETQYF.

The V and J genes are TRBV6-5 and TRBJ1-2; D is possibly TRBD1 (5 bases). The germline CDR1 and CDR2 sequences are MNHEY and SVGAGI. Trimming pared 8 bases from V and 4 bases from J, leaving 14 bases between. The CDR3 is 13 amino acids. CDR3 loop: CASRETAIYGYTF. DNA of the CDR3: TGTGCCAGCCGAGAGACAGCTATCTATGGCTACACCTTC.

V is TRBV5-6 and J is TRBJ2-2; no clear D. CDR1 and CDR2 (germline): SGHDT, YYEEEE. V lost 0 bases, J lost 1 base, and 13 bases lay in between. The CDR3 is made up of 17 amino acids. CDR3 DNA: TGTGCCAGCAGCTTGGCCTTGCAACAGAGGAACACCGGGGAGCTGTTTTTT. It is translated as CASSLALQQRNTGELFF.

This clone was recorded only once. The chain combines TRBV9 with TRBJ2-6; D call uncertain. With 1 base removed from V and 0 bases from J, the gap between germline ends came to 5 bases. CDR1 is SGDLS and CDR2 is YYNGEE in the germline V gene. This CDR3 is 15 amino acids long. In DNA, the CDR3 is TGTGCCAGCAGCGTAATACCCTCTGGGGCCAACGTCCTGACTTTC. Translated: CASSVIPSGANVLTF.

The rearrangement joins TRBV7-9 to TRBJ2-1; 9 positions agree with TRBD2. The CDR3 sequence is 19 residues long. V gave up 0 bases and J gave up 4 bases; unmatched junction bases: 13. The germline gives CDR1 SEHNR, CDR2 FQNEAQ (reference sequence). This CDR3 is CASSLAQGSSGGQYNEQFF. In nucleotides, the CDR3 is TGTGCCAGCAGCTTAGCGCAAGGGAGTAGCGGGGGCCAATACAATGAGCAGTTCTTC.

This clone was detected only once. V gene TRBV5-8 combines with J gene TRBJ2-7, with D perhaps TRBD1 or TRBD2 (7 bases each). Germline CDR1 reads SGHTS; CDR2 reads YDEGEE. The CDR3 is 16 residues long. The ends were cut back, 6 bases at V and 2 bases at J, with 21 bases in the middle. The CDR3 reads CASTDLGRGRAYEQYF. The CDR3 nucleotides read TGTGCCAGCACGGACCTTGGGAGGGGGCGGGCCTACGAGCAGTACTTC.

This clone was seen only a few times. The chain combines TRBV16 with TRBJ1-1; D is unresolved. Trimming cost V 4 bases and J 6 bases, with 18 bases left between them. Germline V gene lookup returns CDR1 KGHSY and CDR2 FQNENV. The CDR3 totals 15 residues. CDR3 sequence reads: CASSPLGLTNPEAFF. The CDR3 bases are TGTGCCAGCAGCCCCTTAGGCCTGACGAATCCTGAAGCTTTCTTT.